The sample holds a few counts of the clone carrying this TCR beta chain. This sample was included in a study of T-cell reconstitution after alpha-beta-depleted transplantation in children. Germline values: CDR1 SGHTA, CDR2 FQGNSA. The junction had 12 bases not matched to a gene; V was cut back by 7 bases and J by 5 bases. The CDR3 consists of 15 residues. The TCRbeta library incorporated unique molecular identifiers. Each CDR3 protein gets one entry after TCRdb re-called the PCR reads with MiXCR. The sample lists roughly 200,000 distinct CDR3 sequences, approximately 6.9% occurring once. Sample: PBMCs, taken before TCRalphabeta/CD19-depleted stem cell transplant. The sequence was collected from a boy between 2 and 10 years old with acute lymphoblastic leukemia, due to receive a stem cell transplant. The genes are TRBV7-2 and TRBJ2-5; 8 bases agree with TRBD2. This CDR3 reads CASKRGRGRQETQYF. The DNA of the CDR3 is TGTGCCAGCAAGCGGGGGCGGGGGCGGCAGGAGACCCAGTACTTC.